Below are 19 T cell receptor beta chains sequenced from a single sample in a study of blood T cell repertoires in COVID-19. Method: immunoSEQ multiplex PCR; TCRdb's copy keeps in-frame clones and lacks some. The table lists 300,000 to 400,000 clones, about 87% of them singletons. The sequenced sample was peripheral blood. Receptor source: a woman aged 45-65 years with COVID-19, enrolled during active disease.

This clone occurred a few times. The chain has TRBV21-1 and TRBJ2-7; the DNA was not used to check the table's D call, TRBD1. TRBV21-1 is labeled a pseudogene. This CDR3 region has 13 residues. Here the CDR3 reads CASSKLGQGEQYF. The CDR3 coding sequence is TGTGCCAGCAGCAAGCTAGGACAAGGGGAGCAGTACTTC.

V gene TRBV7-2 combines with J gene TRBJ2-2, with a possible D match to TRBD1 (6 bases). V was clipped by 0 bases and J by 6 bases, with 11 bases between them. The germline V gene encodes CDR1 SGHTA and CDR2 FQGNSA. This CDR3 comprises 15 residues. The CDR3 DNA follows: TGTGCCAGCAGCTTAGCTATCAGGGGAGCCGGGGAGCTGTTTTTT. Its protein is CASSLAIRGAGELFF.

The J gene is TRBJ2-1, the V gene TRBV6-5, with a tentative D call TRBD2 (6 bases). V lost 2 bases to trimming and J lost 6 bases, with 8 bases between them. Germline CDR1 MNHEY, CDR2 SVGAGI. This CDR3 region has 13 residues. CDR3 DNA sequence: TGTGCCAGCAGTTACCGGAGGGCCAATGAGCAGTTCTTC. This encodes CASSYRRANEQFF.

The V and J genes are TRBV5-4 and TRBJ1-2; perhaps TRBD1 as D (6 bases). Trimming pared 4 bases from V and 1 base from J, leaving 11 bases between. This CDR3 is 14 amino acids long. CDR1 and CDR2 from the germline V gene are SGHNT and YYREEE (reference sequence). CDR3 in amino acids: CASSPGQFNYGYTF. The DNA of the CDR3 is TGTGCCAGCAGCCCCGGACAGTTTAACTATGGCTACACCTTC. The whole variable domain, remainder taken from reference TRBV5-4 and TRBJ1-2, is ETGVTQSPTHLIKTRGQQVTLRCSSQSGHNTVSWYQQALGQGPQFIFQYYREEENGRGNFPPRFSGLQFPNYSSELNVNALELDDSALYLCASSPGQFNYGYTFGSGTRLTVV.

The V and J genes are TRBV11-2 and TRBJ2-1, with TRBD2 identical over 8 bases. The CDR3 length is 17 residues. V was clipped by 1 base and J by 6 bases; unmatched bases: 11. Germline CDR1 and CDR2: SGHAT and FQNNGV. CDR3 in amino acids: CASSLGLGGLVANEQFF. The CDR3, as DNA: TGTGCCAGCAGCTTAGGTCTCGGGGGACTAGTGGCCAATGAGCAGTTCTTC.

The V and J genes are TRBV2 and TRBJ2-3; 10 bases align to TRBD2. J gave up 8 bases and V 6 bases, and 11 bases lay outside the gene matches. The CDR3 is made up of 15 amino acids. Germline V gene sequence: CDR1 SNHLY, CDR2 FYNNEI. CDR3 sequence: CASRAGTSVGGTQYF. CDR3 in DNA: TGTGCCAGCAGGGCCGGGACTAGCGTTGGGGGTACGCAGTATTTT.

The chain carries TRBV7-8 and TRBJ2-1; no definite D call. The CDR3 contains 16 residues. Between the trimmed V and J ends, which lost 5 bases and 4 bases, there was a span of 18 bases. CDR1 is SGHVS, CDR2 FQNEAQ, per germline. CDR3 sequence: CASSPDLSEVYNEQFF. As DNA, the CDR3 is TGTGCCAGCAGCCCTGACCTCAGCGAGGTATACAATGAGCAGTTCTTC.

The J gene is TRBJ1-1, the V gene TRBV29-1; tentative D call: TRBD1 (5 bases). Germline V gene sequence: CDR1 SQVTM, CDR2 ANQGSEA. Trimming removed 7 bases at V and 0 bases at J, with 12 bases between. The CDR3 is 13 amino acids. DNA for the CDR3: TGCAGCGCCGGGGGACCGATGAACACTGAAGCTTTCTTT. It specifies CSAGGPMNTEAFF.

The chain uses TRBV28 and TRBJ2-6; D is possibly TRBD1 (6 bases). CDR3 size: 16 residues. Per the germline V gene, CDR1 is MDHEN and CDR2 is SYDVKM. V lost 5 bases, J lost 12 bases, and 23 bases lay in between. CDR3 DNA sequence: TGTGCCAGCAGTACCTACCTCACCGGGACACCTGGCGTCCTGACTTTC. It codes for CASSTYLTGTPGVLTF.

V gene TRBV5-1 combines with J gene TRBJ2-7; D is perhaps TRBD2 (5 bases). CDR1 SGHRS and CDR2 YFSETQ come from the germline V gene. Trimming cost V 4 bases and J 2 bases, with 13 bases left between them. This CDR3 is 14 amino acids long. For the CDR3, the DNA is TGCGCCAGCAGCCCGAGCGGAGGACCCTACGAGCAGTACTTC. Encoded protein: CASSPSGGPYEQYF.

In its sample, this clone was seen a few times. V gene TRBV27 combines with J gene TRBJ2-1, with D perhaps matching TRBD2 (6 bases). Trimming stripped 10 bases from V and 9 bases from J, with 34 bases between. The CDR3 totals 18 residues. The germline V gene has CDR1 MNHEY and CDR2 SMNVEV (reference sequence). CDR3 amino acids: CATLPLGDSGLSYLEQFF. Written as DNA, the CDR3 is TGTGCCACCTTGCCCTTGGGTGATAGCGGCCTCTCGTATCTTGAGCAGTTCTTC.

As to this clone: One junction end disagrees with the germline gene, perhaps due to a read error. At the DNA level, this CDR3 is encoded by other sequences in the same sample as well. V gene TRBV9 combines with J gene TRBJ2-7; 8 nucleotides match TRBD2. Germline assignment: CDR1 SGDLS and CDR2 YYNGEE. This CDR3 is 14 amino acids long. Here the CDR3 reads CASSGTSGPYEQYF. CDR3 coding DNA: TGTGCCAGCAGCGGCACTAGCGGACCCTATGAGCAGTACTTC. Full variable domain (remainder filled in from reference TRBV9 and TRBJ2-7): DSGVTQTPKHLITATGQRVTLRCSPRSGDLSVYWYQQSLDQGLQFLIQYYNGEERAKGNILERFSAQQFPDLHSELNLSSLELGDSALYFCASSGTSGPYEQYFGPGTRLTVT.

This clone was detected once. This chain links TRBV19 with TRBJ1-1; D is undetermined. Trimming left V 5 bases short and J 0 bases short, with 10 bases between. This CDR3 comprises 14 residues. The germline gives CDR1 LNHDA, CDR2 SQIVND (reference sequence). CDR3 loop: CASSQQYMNTEAFF. CDR3 sequence (DNA): TGTGCCAGTAGTCAACAGTACATGAACACTGAAGCTTTCTTT.

V usage is TRBV18 and J usage is TRBJ2-7, with 11 positions matching TRBD1. The length of the CDR3 is 15 residues. The V and J ends lost 3 bases and 2 bases, in that order; junction bases with no gene match: 3. Germline CDR1 and CDR2: KGHSH and LQKENI. The CDR3 spells CASSPRTGGPYEQYF. DNA of the CDR3: TGTGCCAGCTCACCCCGGACAGGGGGCCCCTACGAGCAGTACTTC.

This chain connects TRBV5-1 to TRBJ2-7, with D possibly matching TRBD1 (5 bases). This CDR3 comprises 14 residues. The V and J ends lost 4 bases and 1 base respectively, with 12 bases between them. Germline values: CDR1 SGHRS, CDR2 YFSETQ. In DNA form, the CDR3 reads TGCGCCAGCAGCCTGACAGTGGGTTCCTACGAGCAGTACTTC. Translated, it gives CASSLTVGSYEQYF.

The V and J genes are TRBV19 and TRBJ2-5, with 13 positions matching TRBD2. This CDR3 contains 18 residues. CDR1 and CDR2 (germline): LNHDA, SQIVND (reference sequence). Trimming cost V 5 bases and J 1 base; bases outside gene matches: 10. The CDR3 bases are TGTGCCAGTAGTGCCCGGACTAGCGGGAGTTTCGGCCAAGAGACCCAGTACTTC. Protein product: CASSARTSGSFGQETQYF.

This chain connects TRBV30 to TRBJ1-3; D might be TRBD1 (5 bases). V was clipped by 2 bases and J by 4 bases, with 15 bases between them. The germline CDR1 and CDR2 sequences are GTSNPN and SVGIG (reference sequence). This CDR3 is built from 15 residues. CDR3 bases: TGTGCCTGGAGTCCGGGACTTTTACCGGGAAACACCATATATTTT. Translation gives CAWSPGLLPGNTIYF.

The chain recombines TRBV25-1 with TRBJ2-7, with TRBD1 as a possible D gene (5 bases). The CDR3 runs to 15 residues. Between the trimmed V and J ends, which lost 1 base and 5 bases, there was a span of 15 bases. Germline CDR1 and CDR2: MGHDK and SYGVNS. In DNA, the CDR3 is TGTGCCAGCAGTGAATTTACAGGTTGGGATGACGAGCAGTACTTC. It translates to CASSEFTGWDDEQYF.

In its sample, this clone was seen once. The CDR3: CASIPRDSVFSGANVLTF. The CDR3 bases are TGTGCCAGCATCCCACGGGACAGCGTATTCTCTGGGGCCAACGTCCTGACTTTC. This chain links TRBV7-8 with TRBJ2-6, with 7 bases identical to TRBD1. Germline CDR1 SGHVS, CDR2 FQNEAQ. There are 18 residues in the CDR3. V gave up 7 bases and J gave up 0 bases; unmatched junction bases: 12.